This T cell receptor (beta chain) was found in a study of T-cell reconstitution after alpha-beta-depleted transplantation in children. The library targeted TCRbeta and was prepared with unique molecular identifiers. A single record per CDR3 protein comes from TCRdb applying MiXCR to the PCR reads. The top ten hold 28% of the sample, which has approximately 1,000,000 distinct CDR3 sequences, about 31% seen once. This CDR3 comprises 16 residues. Trimming took off 4 bases at V and 2 bases at J, with 16 bases between the two ends. Germline V gene data show CDR1 as SGDLS and CDR2 as YYNGEE. The material sequenced was PBMCs, mostly from graft donor cells, taken 360 days after TCRalphabeta/CD19-depleted stem cell transplant. The TCR comes from a boy under two years old who had a stem cell transplant for SCID, so the T cells may come from the graft donor. The rearrangement links TRBV9 to TRBJ2-1, with D perhaps matching TRBD2 (7 bases). The DNA for the CDR3 is TGTGCCAGCAGCCCCCGGGGGGCGGAGACCTACAATGAGCAGTTCTTC. Residues: CASSPRGAETYNEQFF.